A selection of T cell receptor beta chains follows, all from one sample in a study of technical replicates of blood from a few donors. Repertoires were generated with immunoSEQ multiplex PCR, while TCRdb's copy carries only in-frame clones and drops some. The sample contains 45,000 to 55,000 clones, 95% to 96% of which appear only once. Sequencing was done on a sample of T cells isolated from PBMCs. The receptors come from a human donor in good health. Both conserved end residues are part of each CDR3. A D gene is named only where the DNA matches it firmly. For some rows the clone size is stated as once, few or many, or as a class when expanded; others skip it.

- TRBJ2-1 - TRBV2 CASSTWTGGYINEQFF TGTGCCAGCAGCACCTGGACGGGCGGGTATATCAATGAGCAGTTCTTC
- TRBJ1-5 TRBD1 TRBV28 CASSPTGGGLNQPQHF TGTGCCAGCAGCCCCACAGGGGGCGGTTTGAATCAGCCCCAGCATTTT
- TRBJ1-1 TRBD1 TRBV11-2 CASSLQGGNTEAFF TGTGCCAGCAGCTTACAGGGGGGAAACACTGAAGCTTTCTTT
- TRBJ1-2 TRBD1 TRBV29-1 CSVEKGLPRGLGCGYTF TGCAGCGTTGAAAAGGGCCTGCCAAGGGGGCTAGGGTGCGGCTACACCTTC
- TRBJ1-2 - TRBV4-1 CASSQALPTNYGYTF TGCGCCAGCAGCCAAGCCCTACCAACTAACTATGGCTACACCTTC
- TRBJ2-7 TRBD1 TRBV5-1 CASSLQTGNDEQYF TGCGCCAGCAGCCTACAGACAGGGAACGACGAGCAGTACTTC
- TRBJ1-1 - TRBV21-1 CASSQGTADPNTEAFF TGTGCCAGCAGCCAGGGGACGGCTGACCCGAACACTGAAGCTTTCTTT
- TRBJ1-3 - TRBV4-1 CASSQESPGYGAGTGNTIYF TGCGCCAGCAGCCAAGAAAGTCCGGGTTACGGAGCTGGTACTGGAAACACCATATATTTT
once TRBJ1-2 - TRBV27 CASSSPDRFYGYTF TGTGCCAGCAGCTCGCCAGACAGATTCTATGGCTACACCTTC
- TRBJ2-1 TRBD2 TRBV4-2 CASSPKVAGVEQFF TGTGCCAGCAGCCCGAAAGTAGCGGGAGTTGAGCAGTTCTTC
- TRBJ2-3 - TRBV7-9 CASSNRQPGTDTQYF TGTGCCAGCAGCAACCGACAGCCCGGCACAGATACGCAGTATTTT